Following are 10 T cell receptor beta chains from one sample sequenced in a study of cytomegalovirus exposure and HLA in healthy donors. PCR involved 60 Vbeta and 13 Jbeta primers. TCRdb's copy holds only in-frame clones and misses some; the assay was immunoSEQ multiplex PCR. The sample carries 130,000 or so clones, about 75% recorded once. Sequencing was done on a sample of PBMCs. Receptor source: a man aged 40-49 years in good health and CMV-seronegative.

The V call is TRBV27, the J call TRBJ1-2, with a weak D call TRBD1 (5 bases). Trimming stripped 1 base from V and 7 bases from J, with 22 bases between. Germline CDR1 and CDR2: MNHEY and SMNVEV (reference sequence). The CDR3 runs to 17 residues. CDR3 sequence (DNA): TGTGCCAGCAGTTTATGGATTAGCGGGGGGTCTCTTGCTGGCTACACCTTC. Amino acids: CASSLWISGGSLAGYTF.

J is TRBJ2-5 and V is TRBV15, with 9 bases that match TRBD1. Unmatched junction bases numbered 9, after V lost 1 base and J lost 6 bases. Germline CDR1 LNHNV, CDR2 YYDKDF (reference sequence). CDR3 length equals 16 residues. The CDR3 loop reads CATSRGTGTGRQTQYF. The CDR3 region has the DNA TGTGCCACCAGCAGAGGAACCGGGACAGGGAGGCAGACCCAGTACTTC.

This clone was observed a handful of times. This chain links TRBV29-1 with TRBJ1-1; D perhaps matches TRBD1 (6 bases). Trimming left V 6 bases short and J 6 bases short, with 11 bases between. The CDR3 has 11 amino acids. Germline V CDR1 and CDR2: SQVTM, ANQGSEA. CDR3 in amino acids: CSVQGDPEAFF. CDR3 sequence (DNA): TGCAGCGTACAGGGCGATCCTGAAGCTTTCTTT.

This chain links TRBV18 with TRBJ1-5; D uncertain. The CDR3 contains 14 residues. V dropped 3 bases and J dropped 5 bases, with 11 bases sitting between them. The germline V gene has CDR1 KGHSH and CDR2 LQKENI. The CDR3 region is CASSPRANDQPQHF. The CDR3 DNA follows: TGTGCCAGCTCACCGCGCGCAAATGATCAGCCCCAGCATTTT.

This chain connects TRBV7-9 to TRBJ1-2, with no clear D. Germline values: CDR1 SEHNR, CDR2 FQNEAQ (reference sequence). The CDR3 runs to 13 residues. V lost 1 base and J lost 7, with 10 bases in between. CDR3 sequence: CASSLERFGGYTF. CDR3 nucleotide sequence: TGTGCCAGCAGCTTAGAACGGTTCGGTGGCTACACCTTC.

The chain joins TRBV7-8 to TRBJ1-5; a weak D match, TRBD1 (6 bases). Germline CDR1 and CDR2: SGHVS and FQNEAQ. Trimming took off 5 bases at V and 5 bases at J, with 16 bases between the two ends. This CDR3 is 15 amino acids long. The CDR3 here is CASSILDSKYQPQHF. The CDR3 DNA reads as TGTGCCAGCAGCATCCTGGACAGCAAATATCAGCCCCAGCATTTT.

V is TRBV27 and J is TRBJ2-1; D not resolved. Germline loops: CDR1 MNHEY, CDR2 SMNVEV (reference sequence). Trimming removed 4 bases at V and 1 base at J, with 17 bases between. This CDR3 comprises 17 residues. The DNA for the CDR3 is TGTGCCAGCAGTTCGAACAGAATTTCACTTTCCTACAATGAGCAGTTCTTC. Translated: CASSSNRISLSYNEQFF.

The DNA for the CDR3 is TGTGCCAGCAGCTACCGGGACAGGGTCACAGATACGCAGTATTTT. It translates to CASSYRDRVTDTQYF. The chain joins TRBV7-6 to TRBJ2-3; 9 bases agree with TRBD1. The CDR3 extends over 15 amino acids. Per germline, CDR1 SGHVS and CDR2 FNYEAQ. The junction had 4 bases not matched to a gene; V was cut back by 4 bases and J by 2 bases.

The gene calls are TRBV7-3 and TRBJ2-1; TRBD1 matches at 12 bases. CDR3 size: 16 residues. CDR1 and CDR2 from the germline V gene are SGHTA and FQGTGA. The trim removed 5 bases at V and 4 bases at J, leaving 6 bases unmatched. Here the CDR3 reads CASSVGGQGAYNEQFF. In DNA, the CDR3 is TGTGCCAGCAGCGTGGGGGGACAGGGGGCTTACAATGAGCAGTTCTTC.

This clone showed up many times. This chain uses TRBV9 with TRBJ1-3; 8 nucleotides line up with TRBD1. The germline V gene has CDR1 SGDLS and CDR2 YYNGEE. The CDR3 covers 14 residues. V shed 3 bases and J 8 bases; nucleotides not matched to a gene: 7. CDR3 sequence (DNA): TGTGCCAGCAGCGGGACAGGGTCGGCGGACACCATATATTTT. Translation: CASSGTGSADTIYF.